This T cell receptor beta chain is drawn from a study of blood T cell repertoires in COVID-19. Study information: The origin of the acute and convalescent COVID-19 samples was the United States, Italy and Spain. T cells, B-cell-depleted T cells, or PBMCs provided the cDNA or gDNA that served as material.

Method: immunoSEQ multiplex PCR; TCRdb's copy keeps in-frame clones and lacks some. The data hold around 270,000 clones, with about 86% observed a single time. The source of this sequence is a man aged 25-45 years with active or convalescent COVID-19. The sample comprised peripheral blood.

The CDR3 spells CASSAGLLGNTIYF. The DNA of the CDR3 is TGTGCCAGCAGCGCAGGATTGTTAGGAAACACCATATATTTT. The chain carries TRBV9 and TRBJ1-3; D is unclear. V dropped 3 bases and J dropped 4 bases, with 11 bases sitting between them. The CDR3 spans 14 residues. The germline V gene encodes CDR1 SGDLS and CDR2 YYNGEE. Combining the CDR3 with reference TRBV9 and TRBJ1-3 gives the whole variable domain DSGVTQTPKHLITATGQRVTLRCSPRSGDLSVYWYQQSLDQGLQFLIQYYNGEERAKGNILERFSAQQFPDLHSELNLSSLELGDSALYFCASSAGLLGNTIYFGEGSWLTVV.